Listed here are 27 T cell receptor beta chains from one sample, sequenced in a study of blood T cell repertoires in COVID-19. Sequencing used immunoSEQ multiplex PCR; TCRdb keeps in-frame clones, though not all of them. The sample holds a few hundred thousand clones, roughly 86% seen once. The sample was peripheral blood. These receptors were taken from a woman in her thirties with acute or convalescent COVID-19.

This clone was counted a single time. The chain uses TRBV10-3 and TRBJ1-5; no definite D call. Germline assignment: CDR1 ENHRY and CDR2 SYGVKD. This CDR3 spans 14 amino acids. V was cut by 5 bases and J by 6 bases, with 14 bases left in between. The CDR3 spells CAISKGGWGQPQHF. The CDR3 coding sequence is TGTGCCATCAGTAAAGGAGGGTGGGGTCAGCCCCAGCATTTT.

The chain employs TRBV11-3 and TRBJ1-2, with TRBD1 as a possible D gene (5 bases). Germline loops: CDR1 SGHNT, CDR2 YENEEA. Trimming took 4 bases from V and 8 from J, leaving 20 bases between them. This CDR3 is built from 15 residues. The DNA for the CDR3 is TGTGCCAGCAGCTCGGGAGACGGGGGGTTGAGAGGCTACACCTTC. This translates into CASSSGDGGLRGYTF.

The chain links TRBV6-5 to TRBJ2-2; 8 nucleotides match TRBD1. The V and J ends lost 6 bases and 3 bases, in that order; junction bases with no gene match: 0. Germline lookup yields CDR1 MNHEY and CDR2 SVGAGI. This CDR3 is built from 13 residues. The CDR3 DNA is TGTGCCAGCAGACAGGGGGACACCGGGGAGCTGTTTTTT. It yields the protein CASRQGDTGELFF.

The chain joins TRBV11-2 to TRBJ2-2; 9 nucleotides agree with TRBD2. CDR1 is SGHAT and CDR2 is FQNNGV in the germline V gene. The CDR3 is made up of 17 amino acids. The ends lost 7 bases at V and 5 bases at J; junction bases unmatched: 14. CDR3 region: CASTLGGRASRTGELFF. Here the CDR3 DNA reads TGTGCCAGCACCCTTGGCGGGAGGGCTTCTAGGACCGGGGAGCTGTTTTTT.

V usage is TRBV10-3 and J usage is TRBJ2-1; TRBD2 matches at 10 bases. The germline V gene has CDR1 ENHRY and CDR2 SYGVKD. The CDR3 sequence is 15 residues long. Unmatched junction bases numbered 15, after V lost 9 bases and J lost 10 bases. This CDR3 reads CAIQSTSGARKEQFF. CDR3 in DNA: TGTGCCATTCAATCTACTAGCGGGGCGCGAAAAGAGCAGTTCTTC.

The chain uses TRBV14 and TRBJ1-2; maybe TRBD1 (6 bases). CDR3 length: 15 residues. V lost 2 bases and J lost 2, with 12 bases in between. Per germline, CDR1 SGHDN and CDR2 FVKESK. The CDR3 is CASSQTGMLNYGYTF. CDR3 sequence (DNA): TGTGCCAGCAGCCAAACAGGGATGCTAAACTATGGCTACACCTTC.

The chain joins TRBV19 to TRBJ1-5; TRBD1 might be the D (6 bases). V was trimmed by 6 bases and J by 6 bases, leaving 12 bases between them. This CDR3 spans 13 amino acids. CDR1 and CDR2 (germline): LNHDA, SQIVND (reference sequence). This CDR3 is CASSQGWGQPQHF. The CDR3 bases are TGTGCCAGTAGCCAGGGGTGGGGTCAGCCCCAGCATTTT.

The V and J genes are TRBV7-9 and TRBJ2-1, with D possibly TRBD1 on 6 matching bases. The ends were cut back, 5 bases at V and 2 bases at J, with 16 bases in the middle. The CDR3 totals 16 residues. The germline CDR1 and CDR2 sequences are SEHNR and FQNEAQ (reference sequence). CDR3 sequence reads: CASSGRGSYTYNEQFF. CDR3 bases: TGTGCCAGCAGCGGAAGGGGGTCTTATACCTACAATGAGCAGTTCTTC.

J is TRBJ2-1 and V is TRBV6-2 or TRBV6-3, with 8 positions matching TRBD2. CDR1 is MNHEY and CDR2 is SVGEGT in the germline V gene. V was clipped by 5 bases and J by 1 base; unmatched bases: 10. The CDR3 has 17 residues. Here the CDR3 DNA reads TGTGCCAGCAGTGACAGGCGCGGGAGGCCTTCCTACAATGAGCAGTTCTTC. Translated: CASSDRRGRPSYNEQFF.

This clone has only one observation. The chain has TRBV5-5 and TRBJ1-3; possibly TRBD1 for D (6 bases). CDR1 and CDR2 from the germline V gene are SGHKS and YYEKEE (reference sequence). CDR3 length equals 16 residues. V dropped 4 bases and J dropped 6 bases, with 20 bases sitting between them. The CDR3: CASSGTGKKGVNTIYF. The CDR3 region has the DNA TGTGCCAGCAGCGGAACAGGGAAGAAGGGCGTAAACACCATATATTTT.

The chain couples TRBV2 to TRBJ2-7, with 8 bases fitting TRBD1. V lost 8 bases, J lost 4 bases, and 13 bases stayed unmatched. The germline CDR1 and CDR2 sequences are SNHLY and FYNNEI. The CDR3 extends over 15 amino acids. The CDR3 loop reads CASVGSGTGHYEQYF. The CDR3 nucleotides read TGTGCCAGCGTCGGCTCCGGGACAGGCCATTACGAGCAGTACTTC. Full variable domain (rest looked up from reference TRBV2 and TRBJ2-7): EPEVTQTPSHQVTQMGQEVILRCVPISNHLYFYWYRQILGQKVEFLVSFYNNEISEKSEIFDDQFSVERPDGSNFTLKIRSTKLEDSAMYFCASVGSGTGHYEQYFGPGTRLTVT.

The CDR3 reads CASSYGTSGRARYF. CDR3 nucleotides: TGTGCCAGCAGTTACGGGACTAGCGGGAGGGCCCGGTACTTC. J is TRBJ2-7 and V is TRBV6-5; 16 nucleotides agree with TRBD2. The trim removed 2 bases at V and 12 bases at J, leaving 4 bases unmatched. Germline V gene lookup returns CDR1 MNHEY and CDR2 SVGAGI. The CDR3 is 14 residues long.

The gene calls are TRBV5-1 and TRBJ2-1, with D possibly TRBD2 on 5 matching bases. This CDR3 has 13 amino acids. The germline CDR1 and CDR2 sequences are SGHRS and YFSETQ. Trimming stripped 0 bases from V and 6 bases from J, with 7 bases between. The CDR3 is CASSLAGFNEQFF. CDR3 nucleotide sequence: TGCGCCAGCAGCTTGGCGGGATTCAATGAGCAGTTCTTC.

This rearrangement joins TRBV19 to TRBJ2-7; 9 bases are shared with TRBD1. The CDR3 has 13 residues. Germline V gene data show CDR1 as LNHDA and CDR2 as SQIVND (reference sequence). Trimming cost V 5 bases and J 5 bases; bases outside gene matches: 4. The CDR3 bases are TGTGCCAGTAGTCCGGACAGGGGAGACGAGCAGTACTTC. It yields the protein CASSPDRGDEQYF.

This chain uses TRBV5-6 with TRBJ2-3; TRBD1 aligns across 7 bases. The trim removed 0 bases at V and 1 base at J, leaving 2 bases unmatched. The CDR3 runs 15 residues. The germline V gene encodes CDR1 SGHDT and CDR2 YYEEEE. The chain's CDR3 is CASSLEGTGTDTQYF. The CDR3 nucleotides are TGTGCCAGCAGCTTGGAGGGGACAGGCACAGATACGCAGTATTTT.

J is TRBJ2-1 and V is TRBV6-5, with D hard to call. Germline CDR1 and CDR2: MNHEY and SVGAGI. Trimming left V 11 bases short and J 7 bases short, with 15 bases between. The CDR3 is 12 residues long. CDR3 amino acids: CAVRLRGNEQFF. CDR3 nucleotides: TGTGCCGTCCGACTGCGAGGTAATGAGCAGTTCTTC.

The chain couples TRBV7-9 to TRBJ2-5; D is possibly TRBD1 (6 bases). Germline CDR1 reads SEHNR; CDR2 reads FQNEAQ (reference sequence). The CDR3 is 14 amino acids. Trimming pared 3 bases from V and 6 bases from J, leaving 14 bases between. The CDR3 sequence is CASSFEQGLKTQYF. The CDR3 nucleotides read TGTGCCAGCAGCTTCGAACAGGGTTTGAAGACCCAGTACTTC.

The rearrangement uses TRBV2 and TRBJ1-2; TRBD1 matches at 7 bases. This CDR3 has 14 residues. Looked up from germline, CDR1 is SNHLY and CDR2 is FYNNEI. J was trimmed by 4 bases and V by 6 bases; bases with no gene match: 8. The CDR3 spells CASSELRQGYGYTF. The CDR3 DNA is TGTGCCAGCAGCGAGCTCCGACAGGGCTATGGCTACACCTTC.

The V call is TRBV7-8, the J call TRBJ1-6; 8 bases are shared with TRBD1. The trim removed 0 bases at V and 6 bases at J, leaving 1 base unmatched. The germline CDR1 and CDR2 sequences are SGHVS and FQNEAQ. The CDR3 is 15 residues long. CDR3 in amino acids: CASSLARGLNSPLHF. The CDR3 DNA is TGTGCCAGCAGCTTAGCCAGGGGGCTTAATTCACCCCTCCACTTT.

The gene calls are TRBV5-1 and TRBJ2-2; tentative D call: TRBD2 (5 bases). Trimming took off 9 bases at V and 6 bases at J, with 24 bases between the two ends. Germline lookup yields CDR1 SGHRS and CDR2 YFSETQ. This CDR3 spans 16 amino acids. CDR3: CATRSIFGLPAGELFF. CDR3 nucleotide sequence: TGCGCCACCCGCAGCATTTTCGGACTTCCTGCCGGGGAGCTGTTTTTT.

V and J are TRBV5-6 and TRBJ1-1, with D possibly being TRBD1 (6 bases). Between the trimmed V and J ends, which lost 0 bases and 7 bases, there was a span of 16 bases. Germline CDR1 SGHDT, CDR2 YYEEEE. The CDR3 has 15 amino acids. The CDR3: CASSLGSRGLLEAFF. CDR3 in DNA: TGTGCCAGCAGCTTGGGTTCCAGGGGACTACTTGAAGCTTTCTTT.

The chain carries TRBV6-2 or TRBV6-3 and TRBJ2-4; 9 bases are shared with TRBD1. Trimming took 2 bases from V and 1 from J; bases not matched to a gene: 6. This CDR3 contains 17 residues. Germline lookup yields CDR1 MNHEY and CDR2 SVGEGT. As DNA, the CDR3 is TGTGCCAGCAGTTACCCCACAGGGGGCGGCGCCAAAAACATTCAGTACTTC. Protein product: CASSYPTGGGAKNIQYF.

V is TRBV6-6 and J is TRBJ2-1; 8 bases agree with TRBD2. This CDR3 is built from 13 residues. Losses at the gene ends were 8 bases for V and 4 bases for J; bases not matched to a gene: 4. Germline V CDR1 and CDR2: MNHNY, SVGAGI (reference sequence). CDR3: CASGGGRYNEQFF. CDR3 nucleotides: TGTGCCAGCGGGGGCGGGAGGTACAATGAGCAGTTCTTC.

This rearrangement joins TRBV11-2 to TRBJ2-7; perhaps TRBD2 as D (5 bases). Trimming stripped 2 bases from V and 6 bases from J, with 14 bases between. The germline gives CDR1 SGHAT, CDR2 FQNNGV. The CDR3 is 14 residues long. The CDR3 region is CASSLKGGGSEQYF. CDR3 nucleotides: TGTGCCAGCAGCTTAAAGGGCGGAGGTTCCGAGCAGTACTTC.

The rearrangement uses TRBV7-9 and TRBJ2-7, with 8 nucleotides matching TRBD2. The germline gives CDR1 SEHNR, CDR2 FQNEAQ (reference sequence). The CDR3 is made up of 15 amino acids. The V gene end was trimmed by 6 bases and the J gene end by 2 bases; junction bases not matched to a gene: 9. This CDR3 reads CASSSPAGGTYEQYF. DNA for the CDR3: TGTGCCAGCAGTTCCCCGGCGGGAGGCACCTACGAGCAGTACTTC. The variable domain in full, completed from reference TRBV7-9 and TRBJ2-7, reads DTGVSQNPRHKITKRGQNVTFRCDPISEHNRLYWYRQTLGQGPEFLTYFQNEAQLEKSRLLSDRFSAERPKGSFSTLEIQRTEQGDSAMYLCASSSPAGGTYEQYFGPGTRLTVT.

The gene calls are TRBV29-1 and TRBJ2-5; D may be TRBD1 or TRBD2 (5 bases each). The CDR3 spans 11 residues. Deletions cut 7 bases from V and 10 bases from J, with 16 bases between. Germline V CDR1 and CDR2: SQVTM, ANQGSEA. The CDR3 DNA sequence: TGCAGCGGGGGACCTACCCTCAACCAGTACTTC. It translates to CSGGPTLNQYF.

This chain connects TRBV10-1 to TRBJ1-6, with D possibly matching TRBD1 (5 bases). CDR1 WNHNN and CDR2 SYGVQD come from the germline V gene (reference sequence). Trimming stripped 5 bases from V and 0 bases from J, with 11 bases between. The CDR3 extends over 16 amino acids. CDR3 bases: TGCGCCAGCAGTTCAGGGTTCAGCTCCTATAATTCACCCCTCCACTTT. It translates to CASSSGFSSYNSPLHF.